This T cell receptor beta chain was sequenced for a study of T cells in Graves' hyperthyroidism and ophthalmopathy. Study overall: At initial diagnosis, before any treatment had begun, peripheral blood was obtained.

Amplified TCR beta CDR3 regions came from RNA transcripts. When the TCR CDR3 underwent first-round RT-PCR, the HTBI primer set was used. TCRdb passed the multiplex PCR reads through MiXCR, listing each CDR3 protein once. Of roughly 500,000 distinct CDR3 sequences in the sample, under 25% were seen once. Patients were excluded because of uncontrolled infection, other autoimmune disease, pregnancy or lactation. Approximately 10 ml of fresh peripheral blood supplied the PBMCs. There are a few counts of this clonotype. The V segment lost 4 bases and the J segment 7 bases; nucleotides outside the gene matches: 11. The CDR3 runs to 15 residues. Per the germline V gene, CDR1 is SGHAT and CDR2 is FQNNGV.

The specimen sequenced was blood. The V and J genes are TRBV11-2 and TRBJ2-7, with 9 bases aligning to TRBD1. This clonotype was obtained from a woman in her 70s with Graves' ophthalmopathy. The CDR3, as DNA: TGTGCCAGCAGCTCAGGCTTGGGACAGGGCATTGAGCAGTACTTC. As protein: CASSSGLGQGIEQYF. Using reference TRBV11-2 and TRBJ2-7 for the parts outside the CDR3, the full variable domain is EAGVAQSPRYKIIEKRQSVAFWCNPISGHATLYWYQQILGQGPKLLIQFQNNGVVDDSQLPKDRFSAERLKGVDSTLKIQPAKLEDSAVYLCASSSGLGQGIEQYFGPGTRLTVT.